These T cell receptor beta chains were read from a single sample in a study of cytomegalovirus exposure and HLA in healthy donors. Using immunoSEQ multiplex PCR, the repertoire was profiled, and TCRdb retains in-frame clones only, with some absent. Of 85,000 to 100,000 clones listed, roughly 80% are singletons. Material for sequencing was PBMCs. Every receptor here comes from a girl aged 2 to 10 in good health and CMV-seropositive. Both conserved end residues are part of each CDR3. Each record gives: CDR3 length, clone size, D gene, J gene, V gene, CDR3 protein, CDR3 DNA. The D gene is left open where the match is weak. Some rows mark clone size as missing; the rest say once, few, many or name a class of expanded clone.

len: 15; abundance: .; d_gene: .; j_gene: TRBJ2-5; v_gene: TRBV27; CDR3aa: CASSSTGRAQETQYF; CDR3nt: TGTGCCAGCAGTAGTACAGGTAGGGCTCAAGAGACCCAGTACTTC
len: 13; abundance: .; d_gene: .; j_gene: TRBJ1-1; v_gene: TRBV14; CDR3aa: CASSQGGNTEAFF; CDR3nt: TGTGCCTCATCCCAGGGCGGAAACACTGAAGCTTTCTTT
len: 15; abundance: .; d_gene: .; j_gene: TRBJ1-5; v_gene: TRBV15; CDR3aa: CATNSRYDSNQPQHF; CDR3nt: TGTGCCACCAACTCTCGCTACGACAGTAATCAGCCCCAGCATTTT
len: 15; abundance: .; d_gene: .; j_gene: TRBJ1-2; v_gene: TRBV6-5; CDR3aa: CASSYSIDTSYGYTF; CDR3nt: TGTGCCAGCAGTTACTCTATCGACACGTCCTATGGCTACACCTTC
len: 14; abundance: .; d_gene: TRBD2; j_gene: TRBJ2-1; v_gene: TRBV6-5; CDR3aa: CASNSGRKNNEQFF; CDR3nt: TGTGCCAGCAATAGCGGGAGGAAAAACAATGAGCAGTTCTTC
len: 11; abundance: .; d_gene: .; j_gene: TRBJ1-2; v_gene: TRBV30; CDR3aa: CAWRRAWGYTF; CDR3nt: TGTGCCTGGAGGAGGGCTTGGGGCTACACCTTC
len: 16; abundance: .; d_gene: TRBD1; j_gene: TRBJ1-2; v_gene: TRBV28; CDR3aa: CASSLLGDSNIYGYTF; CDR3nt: TGTGCCAGCAGTTTATTAGGGGACAGCAACATCTATGGCTACACCTTC
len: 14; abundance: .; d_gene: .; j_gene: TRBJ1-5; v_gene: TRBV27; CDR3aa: CASRRQASNQPQNF; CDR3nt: TGTGCCAGCAGGAGACAGGCAAGCAATCAGCCCCAGAATTTT
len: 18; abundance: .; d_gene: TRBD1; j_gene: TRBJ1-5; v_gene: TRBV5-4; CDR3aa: CASSPGPGTGRINQPQHF; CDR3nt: TGTGCCAGCAGCCCTGGCCCCGGGACAGGTAGGATCAATCAGCCCCAGCATTTT
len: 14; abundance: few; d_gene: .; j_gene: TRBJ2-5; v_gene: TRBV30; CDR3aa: CAWSVLGAGETQYF; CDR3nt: TGTGCCTGGAGTGTATTGGGGGCGGGAGAGACCCAGTACTTC
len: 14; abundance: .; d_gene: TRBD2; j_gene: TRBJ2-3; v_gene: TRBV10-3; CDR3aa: CAISGIAGPDTQYF; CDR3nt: TGTGCCATCAGTGGAATAGCGGGCCCGGATACGCAGTATTTT
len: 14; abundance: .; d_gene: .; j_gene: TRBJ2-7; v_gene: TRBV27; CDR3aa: CASGPGGGQGEQYF; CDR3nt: TGTGCCAGCGGGCCCGGCGGAGGGCAGGGCGAGCAGTACTTC
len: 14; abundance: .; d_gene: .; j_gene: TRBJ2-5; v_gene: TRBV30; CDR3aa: CAWSDYVELETQYF; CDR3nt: TGTGCCTGGAGTGACTATGTAGAGTTAGAGACCCAGTACTTC
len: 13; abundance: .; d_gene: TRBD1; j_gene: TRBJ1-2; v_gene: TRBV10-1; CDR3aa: CASSGQGDYGYTF; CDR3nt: TGCGCCAGCAGTGGACAGGGAGACTATGGCTACACCTTC
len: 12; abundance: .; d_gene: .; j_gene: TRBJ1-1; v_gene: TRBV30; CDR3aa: CAWSISPAEAFF; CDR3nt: TGTGCCTGGAGTATAAGTCCAGCTGAAGCTTTCTTT